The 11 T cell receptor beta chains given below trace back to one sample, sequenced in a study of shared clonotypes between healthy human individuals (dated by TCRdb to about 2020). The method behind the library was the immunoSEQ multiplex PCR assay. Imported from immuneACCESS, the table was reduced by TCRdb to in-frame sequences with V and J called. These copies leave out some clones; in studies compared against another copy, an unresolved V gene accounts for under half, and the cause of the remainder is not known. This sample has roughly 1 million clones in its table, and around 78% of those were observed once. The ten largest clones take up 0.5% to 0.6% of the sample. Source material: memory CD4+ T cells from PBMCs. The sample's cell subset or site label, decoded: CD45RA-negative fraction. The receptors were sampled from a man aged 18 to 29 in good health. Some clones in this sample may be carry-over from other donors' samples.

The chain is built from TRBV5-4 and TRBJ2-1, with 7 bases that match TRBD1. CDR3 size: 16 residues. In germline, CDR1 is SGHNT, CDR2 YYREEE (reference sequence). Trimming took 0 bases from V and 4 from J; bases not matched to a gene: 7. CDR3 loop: CASSLEGAVLYNEQFF. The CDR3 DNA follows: TGTGCCAGCAGCTTGGAGGGGGCCGTTTTGTACAATGAGCAGTTCTTC.

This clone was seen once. As DNA, the CDR3 is TGTGCCAGCAGTTCCGATCGGGGGCGAGGTTGGACAGATACGCAGTATTTT. It translates to CASSSDRGRGWTDTQYF. This rearrangement joins TRBV28 to TRBJ2-3, with D perhaps matching TRBD1 or TRBD2 (6 bases each). The CDR3 extends over 17 amino acids. The germline CDR1 and CDR2 sequences are MDHEN and SYDVKM. Trimming left V 4 bases short and J 3 bases short, with 20 bases between.

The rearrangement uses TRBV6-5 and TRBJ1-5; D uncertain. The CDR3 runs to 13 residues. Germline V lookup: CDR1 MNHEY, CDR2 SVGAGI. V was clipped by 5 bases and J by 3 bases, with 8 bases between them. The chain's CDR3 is CASSLTVNQPQHF. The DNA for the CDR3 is TGTGCCAGCAGTCTCACGGTCAATCAGCCCCAGCATTTT.

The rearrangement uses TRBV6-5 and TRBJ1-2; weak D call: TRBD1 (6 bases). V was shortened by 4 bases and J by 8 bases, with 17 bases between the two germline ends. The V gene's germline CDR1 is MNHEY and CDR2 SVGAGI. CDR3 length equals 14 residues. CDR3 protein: CASSSRGGHGGYTF. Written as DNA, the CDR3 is TGTGCCAGCAGTTCCCGAGGGGGGCACGGGGGCTACACCTTC.

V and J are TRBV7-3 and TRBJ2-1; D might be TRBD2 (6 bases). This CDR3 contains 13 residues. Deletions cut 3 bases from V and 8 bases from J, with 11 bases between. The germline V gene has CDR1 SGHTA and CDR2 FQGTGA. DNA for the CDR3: TGTGCCAGCAGCTTTCAGGGCGGGGATGAGCAGTTCTTC. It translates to CASSFQGGDEQFF.

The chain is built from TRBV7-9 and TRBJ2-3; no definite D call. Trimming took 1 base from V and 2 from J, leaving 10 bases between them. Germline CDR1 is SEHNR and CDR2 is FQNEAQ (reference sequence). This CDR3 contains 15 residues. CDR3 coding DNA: TGTGCCAGCAGCTTAGGAGATAGGGACACAGATACGCAGTATTTT. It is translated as CASSLGDRDTDTQYF. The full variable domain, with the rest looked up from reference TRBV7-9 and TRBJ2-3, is DTGVSQNPRHKITKRGQNVTFRCDPISEHNRLYWYRQTLGQGPEFLTYFQNEAQLEKSRLLSDRFSAERPKGSFSTLEIQRTEQGDSAMYLCASSLGDRDTDTQYFGPGTRLTVL.

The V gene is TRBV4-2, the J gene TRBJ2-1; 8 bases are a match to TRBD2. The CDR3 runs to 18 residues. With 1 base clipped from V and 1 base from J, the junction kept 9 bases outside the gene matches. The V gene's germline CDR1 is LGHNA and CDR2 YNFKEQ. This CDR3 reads CASSQALGERESYNEQFF. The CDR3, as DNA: TGTGCCAGCAGCCAAGCTCTTGGCGAGCGGGAGTCCTACAATGAGCAGTTCTTC.

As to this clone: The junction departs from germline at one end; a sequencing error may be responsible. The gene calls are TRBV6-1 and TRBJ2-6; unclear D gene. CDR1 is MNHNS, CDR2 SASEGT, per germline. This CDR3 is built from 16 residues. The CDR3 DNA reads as TGTGTCAGCAGTGCGGAGTCCATCTCTGGGGCCAACGTCCTGACTTTC. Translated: CVSSAESISGANVLTF.

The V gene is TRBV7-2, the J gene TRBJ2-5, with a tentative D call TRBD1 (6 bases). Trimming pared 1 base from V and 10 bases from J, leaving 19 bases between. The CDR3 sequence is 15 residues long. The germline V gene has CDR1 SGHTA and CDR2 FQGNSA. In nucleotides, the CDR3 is TGTGCCAGCAGCTTAGAGGGAACAGGGTTTCGGGACCAGTACTTC. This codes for CASSLEGTGFRDQYF.

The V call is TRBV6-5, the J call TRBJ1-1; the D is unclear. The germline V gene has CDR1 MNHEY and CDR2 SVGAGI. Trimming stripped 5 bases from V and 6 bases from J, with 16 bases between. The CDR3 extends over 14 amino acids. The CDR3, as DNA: TGTGCCAGCAGTCGTCATAGGGTATTCGCTGAAGCTTTCTTT. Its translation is CASSRHRVFAEAFF.

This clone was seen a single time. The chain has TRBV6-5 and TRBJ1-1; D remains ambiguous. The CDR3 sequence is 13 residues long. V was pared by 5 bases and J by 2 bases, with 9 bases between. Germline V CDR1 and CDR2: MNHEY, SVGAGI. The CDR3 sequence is CASSGVINTEAFF. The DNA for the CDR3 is TGTGCCAGCAGTGGGGTGATAAACACTGAAGCTTTCTTT.